These T cell receptor beta chains were read from a single sample in a study of CD8 T cells in Susac syndrome. Each CDR3 protein gets one entry after TCRdb re-called the immunoSEQ multiplex PCR reads with MiXCR. This table holds under 200,000 distinct CDR3 sequences, around 93% found once. The sample was CD8+ T cells from PBMCs. These receptors all come from a human donor with Susac syndrome. The CDR3 runs from the conserved cysteine through the conserved F or W. A D gene is named only where the DNA matches it firmly. The size entry is marked missing in some rows and otherwise reads once, few, many or a size class.

j_call | clone_size | v_call | d_call | cdr3_aa | cdr3_nt
TRBJ2-1 | NA | TRBV4-2 | NA | CASSQDEDYNEQFF | TGTGCCAGCAGCCAGGACGAAGACTACAATGAGCAGTTCTTC
TRBJ1-3 | NA | TRBV13 | NA | CASSQGTFSSGNTIYF | TGTGCCAGCAGCCAGGGGACGTTCAGCTCTGGAAACACCATATATTTT
TRBJ2-7 | NA | TRBV20-1 | TRBD1 | CSAVADRSYEQYF | TGCAGTGCCGTCGCGGACAGGTCCTACGAGCAGTACTTC
TRBJ2-3 | NA | TRBV29-1 | TRBD1 | CSVDRDRGTDTQYF | TGCAGCGTGGACCGGGACAGGGGCACAGATACGCAGTATTTT
TRBJ2-1 | NA | TRBV4-1 | TRBD2 | CASSQVLSGGYNEQFF | TGCGCCAGCAGCCAAGTTCTAAGCGGGGGGTACAATGAGCAGTTCTTC
TRBJ2-5 | NA | TRBV7-9 | NA | CASRPGQRQETQYF | TGTGCCAGCAGGCCTGGGCAGCGCCAGGAGACCCAGTACTTC
TRBJ1-2 | NA | TRBV4-1 | TRBD1 | CASSQDGPRGLARYGYTF | TGCGCCAGCAGCCAAGACGGTCCCAGGGGGTTGGCTAGGTATGGCTACACCTTC
TRBJ1-2 | NA | TRBV5-1 | NA | CASSLVQGNGYTF | TGCGCCAGCAGCTTGGTCCAGGGGAACGGCTACACCTTC
TRBJ2-7 | NA | TRBV13 | TRBD1 | CASSLARGPDEQYF | TGTGCCAGCAGCTTAGCCAGGGGGCCCGACGAGCAGTACTTC
TRBJ2-2 | NA | TRBV11-1 | TRBD1 | CASSLLSTGGNAGELFF | TGTGCCAGCAGCTTATTAAGTACAGGGGGGAACGCCGGGGAGCTGTTTTTT
TRBJ1-1 | once | TRBV19 | NA | CASSMGDNTEAFF | TGTGCCAGTAGTATGGGTGACAACACTGAAGCTTTCTTT
TRBJ1-4 | once | TRBV15 | NA | CATSRGGVNEKLFF | TGTGCCACCAGCAGAGGAGGAGTTAATGAAAAACTGTTTTTT
TRBJ1-2 | NA | TRBV3-1 | TRBD1 | CASSQYDREANYGYTF | TGTGCCAGCAGCCAGTATGACAGGGAAGCTAACTATGGCTACACCTTC
TRBJ2-7 | once | TRBV29-1 | TRBD2 | CSVELAGYEQYF | TGCAGCGTTGAACTAGCGGGCTACGAGCAGTACTTC
TRBJ2-1 | NA | TRBV20-1 | TRBD2 | CSADLAGGLGYNEQFF | TGCAGTGCTGATCTAGCGGGAGGGCTAGGATACAATGAGCAGTTCTTC
TRBJ2-4 | NA | TRBV7-9 | NA | CASSLARGGHIQYF | TGTGCCAGCAGCTTAGCGCGGGGAGGACACATTCAGTACTTC
TRBJ2-7 | NA | TRBV18 | TRBD2 | CASSQTSGSFYEQYF | TGTGCCAGCTCACAAACTAGCGGGAGTTTCTACGAGCAGTACTTC
TRBJ1-6 | NA | TRBV11-2 | NA | CASSPRGYNSPLHF | TGTGCCAGCAGCCCAAGGGGTTATAATTCACCCCTCCACTTT
TRBJ2-1 | NA | TRBV19 | TRBD2 | CASSMRGEANEQFF | TGTGCCAGTAGTATGCGGGGGGAAGCCAATGAGCAGTTCTTC
TRBJ2-5 | NA | TRBV15 | NA | CATSRDQETQYF | TGTGCCACCAGCAGAGATCAAGAGACCCAGTACTTC
TRBJ2-1 | NA | TRBV27 | TRBD2 | CASSLSAGVVVF | TGTGCCAGCAGTTTATCGGCGGGAGTCGTAGTCTTC
TRBJ1-1 | once | TRBV27 | NA | CASSLRGPNTEAFF | TGTGCCAGCAGTTTACGGGGGCCGAACACTGAAGCTTTCTTT
TRBJ2-1 | NA | TRBV5-1 | TRBD2 | CASIPSGSGNEQFF | TGCGCCAGCATCCCTAGCGGGAGTGGGAATGAGCAGTTCTTC
TRBJ1-4 | once | TRBV3-1 | NA | CASAGEANEKLFF | TGTGCCAGCGCGGGGGAGGCTAATGAAAAACTGTTTTTT
TRBJ2-1 | NA | TRBV29-1 | TRBD2 | CSVRLAGALYNEQFF | TGCAGCGTTCGACTAGCGGGGGCCCTCTACAATGAGCAGTTCTTC
TRBJ2-7 | NA | TRBV10-2 | TRBD2 | CASSDISGGAYEQYF | TGCGCCAGCAGCGATATTAGCGGGGGGGCCTACGAGCAGTACTTC
TRBJ1-2 | NA | TRBV20-1 | TRBD1 | CSARPGGEDYGYTF | TGCAGTGCTAGACCAGGGGGCGAGGACTATGGCTACACCTTC
TRBJ2-5 | NA | TRBV7-3 | TRBD2 | CASSSGLAEETQYF | TGTGCCAGCAGCTCAGGACTAGCGGAAGAGACCCAGTACTTC
TRBJ2-3 | NA | TRBV6-2/TRBV6-3 | TRBD2 | CASSFLPRLAGGTDTQYF | TGTGCCAGCAGTTTCTTACCGCGACTAGCGGGAGGAACAGATACGCAGTATTTT
TRBJ1-2 | NA | TRBV4-1 | TRBD1 | CASSPEGQGYGYTF | TGCGCCAGCAGCCCAGAGGGACAGGGCTATGGCTACACCTTC
TRBJ2-7 | NA | TRBV11-2 | TRBD1 | CASSHPDRSEQYF | TGTGCCAGCAGCCACCCGGACAGGTCAGAGCAGTACTTC
TRBJ1-4 | NA | TRBV6-4 | NA | CASSDSRQRGKLFF | TGTGCCAGCAGTGACTCGAGACAGAGAGGAAAACTGTTTTTT
TRBJ2-7 | NA | TRBV29-1 | NA | CSVTGQAYEQYF | TGCAGCGTTACCGGACAAGCCTACGAGCAGTACTTC
TRBJ2-3 | NA | TRBV4-1 | TRBD2 | CASSQDPSGKVDTQYF | TGCGCCAGCAGCCAAGACCCTAGCGGGAAGGTAGATACGCAGTATTTT
TRBJ2-1 | NA | TRBV5-6 | NA | CASSWRGSFYNEQFF | TGTGCCAGCAGCTGGAGGGGGAGTTTCTACAATGAGCAGTTCTTC
TRBJ2-7 | NA | TRBV5-6 | NA | CASSLALASYEQYF | TGTGCCAGCAGCTTGGCGCTAGCGAGCTACGAGCAGTACTTC
TRBJ1-1 | NA | TRBV30 | NA | CAWSPALKGGLGAFF | TGTGCCTGGAGTCCCGCGCTCAAGGGGGGACTCGGAGCTTTCTTT
TRBJ2-1 | NA | TRBV9 | TRBD2 | CASSTRAGGGIGNEQFF | TGTGCCAGCAGCACCCGAGCGGGAGGAGGGATCGGAAATGAGCAGTTCTTC
TRBJ2-7 | NA | TRBV2 | NA | CASSEWRGGQYF | TGTGCCAGCAGTGAATGGCGTGGTGGGCAGTACTTC
TRBJ2-5 | NA | TRBV7-2 | NA | CASSPGTGQYF | TGTGCCAGCAGCCCCGGGACTGGCCAGTACTTC
TRBJ2-2 | NA | TRBV12-3/TRBV12-4 | TRBD1 | CASSLSGTGTGELFF | TGTGCCAGCAGTTTGTCCGGGACAGGCACCGGGGAGCTGTTTTTT
TRBJ1-2 | NA | TRBV2 | NA | CASSELPDQVGYTF | TGTGCCAGCAGTGAATTACCGGACCAAGTTGGCTACACCTTC
TRBJ2-2 | once | TRBV11-2 | TRBD2 | CASSLERTSGRVTGELFF | TGTGCCAGCAGCTTAGAACGGACTAGCGGGAGGGTAACCGGGGAGCTGTTTTTT
TRBJ2-1 | once | TRBV7-2 | TRBD1 | CASSLGTGINEQFF | TGTGCCAGCAGCTTAGGGACAGGGATCAATGAGCAGTTCTTC